Included here is one TCR beta chain sequence, with context. There are a few counts of this clone. Its recognized antigen is unknown. No much larger clone is present one base from it, and per-base qualities are unavailable. TCRbeta CDR3 regions were amplified from genomic DNA using the immunoSEQ Assay, a bias-controlled multiplex PCR. In the authors' own workflow: Nucleated cell counts per sample were estimated from amplification of reference gene primers within the assay. To quantify the absolute abundance of each unique TCRbeta CDR3 rearrangement, sequence reads were collapsed and filtered. For each sample, productive Simpson clonality was calculated as the square root of Simpson's diversity index over productive rearrangements. TCRdb's version of the immuneACCESS table is confined to in-frame rearrangements and falls short of the full clone set. An unresolved V gene accounts for under half of the shortfall where checked; the remainder is of unknown origin. Clone size and the V and J calls come from that table; the DNA yielded D and trimming. This sample is represented by approximately 230,000 clones; around four fifths of them were singletons. The leading ten clones occupy 15% of the sample.

The record originates from a study of blood T cell repertoires in COVID-19 (dated by TCRdb to about 2020). General notes on the study: The collaborator samples originated in the United States, Italy and Spain and spanned the acute and convalescent phases of COVID-19. A freely available public database, intended as a resource for researchers studying the immune response to SARS-CoV-2, is where the repertoires were released. Deeply sampled blood TCRbeta repertoires from subjects exposed to, actively infected with, or recovered from COVID-19 were included in the dataset. Samples came from the ongoing ImmuneRACE study (first 160 participants) plus 1,254 subjects from 6 global collaborators. The sample metadata nearly always contained a de-identified subject ID, COVID-19 status, age in years and sex. HLA class I and class II types, where available, came from metadata supplied by the sample provider rather than from assay-based typing. The material from the prospective study consisted of cDNA or gDNA derived from T cells, B-cell-depleted T cells, or PBMCs.

The paper as a whole reports these results and caveats: The amount of clinical and demographic metadata varied by source and participant and was provided uncurated.

Enrolling through a virtual design, the prospective study's participants ranged in age from roughly 18 to 90 years and lived across 24 United States geographic areas. Cohort assignment in the prospective study relied on participant-reported clinical history from a screening survey and a study questionnaire. ImmuneRACE Cohort 3 recovered participants were defined by two consecutive negative NP/OP PCR tests, healthcare professional clearance, or symptom resolution. Mobile phlebotomists in the prospective study collected whole blood, serum and a nasopharyngeal or oropharyngeal swab from every participant. Over an approximately 2-month period, participants in the prospective study had the option of providing additional blood draws and questionnaires. Before DNA extraction, blood samples from the prospective study were shipped at room temperature or frozen. The sample taken for sequencing was PBMCs or T cells enriched from blood (not recorded which). The receptor's source is a man in his forties or fifties who had recovered from COVID-19.

The CDR3 is CASSLGAGDGNTIYF. The DNA sequence is TGTGCCAGCAGCTTAGGGGCCGGGGATGGAAACACCATATATTTT. This chain joins TRBV7-6 to TRBJ1-3; the D gene remains uncertain. From the germline V gene, CDR1 is SGHVS and CDR2 is FNYEAQ. V and J lose 1 base and 3 bases, and a span of 10 bases separates them. The cysteine opens and the phenylalanine closes a CDR3 of 15 amino acids. Here the CDR3 DNA is all that survives: 45 bases in frame from base 1.